These T cell receptor beta chains were read from a single sample in a study of identical twins. TCRdb re-called the 5' RACE reads with MiXCR, one entry per CDR3 protein. Of some 500,000 distinct CDR3 sequences in the sample, around an eighth were seen once. This sample also belongs to another study, concerning yellow fever vaccine responses in identical twins.

The sample taken for sequencing was CD4+ T cells sorted from blood. The receptors were sampled from a woman in her late teens or twenties in good health. Each CDR3 is given with its conserved first and last residue. The D gene is left open where the match is weak. The size entry is marked missing in some rows and otherwise reads once, few, many or a size class.

d_gene | j_gene | v_gene | abundance | CDR3aa | CDR3nt
NA | TRBJ2-7 | TRBV10-3 | few | CAISEGHRSYEQYF | TGTGCCATCAGTGAGGGACATCGCTCCTACGAGCAGTACTTC
NA | TRBJ2-1 | TRBV7-2 | NA | CASSLAGFLGEQFF | TGTGCCAGCAGCTTAGCAGGATTTCTCGGTGAGCAGTTCTTC
NA | TRBJ1-4 | TRBV5-5 | NA | CASSRETGLMVFEKLFF | TGTGCCAGCAGCAGGGAAACAGGGCTGATGGTTTTTGAAAAACTGTTTTTT
NA | TRBJ2-7 | TRBV28 | NA | CATGQSSYEQYF | TGTGCCACAGGGCAGAGCTCCTACGAGCAGTACTTC
NA | TRBJ1-1 | TRBV24-1 | few | CATSAAQNTEAFF | TGTGCCACCTCGGCAGCCCAGAACACTGAAGCTTTCTTT
TRBD1 | TRBJ2-2 | TRBV28 | NA | CASSDGQGALSNTGELFF | TGTGCCAGCAGTGACGGACAGGGGGCTCTTTCGAACACCGGGGAGCTGTTTTTT
NA | TRBJ1-1 | TRBV29-1 | NA | CSVESWSSGAFF | TGCAGCGTTGAGAGTTGGTCGAGTGGGGCTTTCTTT
NA | TRBJ2-1 | TRBV5-1 | few | CASSFRSADEQFF | TGCGCCAGCAGCTTTCGATCGGCGGATGAGCAGTTCTTC
TRBD1 | TRBJ1-5 | TRBV5-1 | many | CASSPGTENQPQHF | TGCGCCAGCAGCCCGGGGACAGAGAATCAGCCCCAGCATTTT
NA | TRBJ1-2 | TRBV11-2 | NA | CASSPPGLYYGYTF | TGTGCCAGCAGCCCCCCCGGGTTGTACTATGGCTACACCTTC
NA | TRBJ2-5 | TRBV29-1 | many | CSVDFLVGETQYF | TGCAGCGTTGATTTCCTAGTGGGCGAGACCCAGTACTTC
TRBD2 | TRBJ2-3 | TRBV6-1 | NA | CASAREGSTDTQYF | TGTGCCAGTGCTCGGGAGGGCAGCACAGATACGCAGTATTTT
NA | TRBJ1-6 | TRBV25-1 | NA | CASSESRGSPLHF | TGTGCCAGCAGTGAAAGTCGGGGTTCACCCCTCCACTTT
TRBD2 | TRBJ2-1 | TRBV9 | few | CASSSQVGLAGVNEQFF | TGTGCCAGCAGCTCGCAAGTGGGACTAGCGGGGGTCAATGAGCAGTTCTTC
NA | TRBJ1-6 | TRBV7-9 | NA | CASSLFSVTNNSPLHF | TGTGCCAGCAGCTTATTTTCCGTGACCAATAATTCACCCCTCCACTTT
NA | TRBJ2-6 | TRBV12-3/TRBV12-4 | NA | CASSLPTISGANVLTF | TGTGCCAGCAGTTTACCCACGATCTCTGGGGCCAACGTCCTGACTTTC
TRBD2 | TRBJ2-1 | TRBV20-1 | NA | CTQTGGSAYNEQFF | TGCACCCAAACCGGCGGGAGCGCCTACAATGAGCAGTTCTTC
TRBD2 | TRBJ2-5 | TRBV20-1 | few | CSADISGSGETQYF | TGCAGTGCCGACATCAGCGGGAGTGGGGAGACCCAGTACTTC
NA | TRBJ1-5 | TRBV20-1 | NA | CSANQLSMTQHF | TGCAGTGCGAACCAATTAAGTATGACCCAGCATTTT
NA | TRBJ2-7 | TRBV25-1 | NA | CASALGDEQYF | TGTGCCAGCGCTTTAGGGGACGAGCAGTACTTC
NA | TRBJ2-2 | TRBV4-1 | NA | CASSQGAFTGELFF | TGCGCCAGCAGCCAAGGAGCGTTCACCGGGGAGCTGTTTTTT
NA | TRBJ1-2 | TRBV30 | once | CAWSVGYGYTF | TGTGCCTGGAGTGTAGGGTATGGCTACACCTTC
TRBD2 | TRBJ2-7 | TRBV7-2 | many | CASSPLGGVTPSYEQYF | TGTGCCAGCAGCCCCCTGGGGGGGGTCACACCCTCCTACGAGCAGTACTTC
TRBD2 | TRBJ2-2 | TRBV5-1 | NA | CASTPTSGGHTGELFF | TGCGCCAGCACCCCCACTAGCGGGGGACACACCGGGGAGCTGTTTTTT
TRBD2 | TRBJ2-3 | TRBV6-5 | few | CASSYSLSGGPSTDTQYF | TGTGCCAGCAGTTACTCGTTGAGCGGGGGGCCCAGCACAGATACGCAGTATTTT
NA | TRBJ2-1 | TRBV3-1 | many | CASSQDRAGPSNEQFF | TGTGCCAGCAGCCAAGACCGCGCGGGTCCTTCCAATGAGCAGTTCTTC
TRBD2 | TRBJ2-3 | TRBV28 | NA | CASTVLAGGPTDTQYF | TGTGCCAGCACCGTTCTAGCGGGAGGGCCTACAGATACGCAGTATTTT
NA | TRBJ1-4 | TRBV7-2 | few | CASSLGGSEKLFF | TGTGCCAGCAGCTTAGGCGGGAGTGAAAAACTGTTTTTT
NA | TRBJ1-2 | TRBV25-1 | NA | CASSDRTNYGYTF | TGTGCCAGCAGTGACAGGACTAACTATGGCTACACCTTC
TRBD1 | TRBJ1-1 | TRBV2 | NA | CASRGDSKEAFF | TGTGCCAGCAGGGGGGACAGTAAGGAAGCTTTCTTT
NA | TRBJ1-2 | TRBV9 | few | CASSGRSGLYGYTF | TGTGCCAGCAGCGGGAGAAGCGGTCTCTATGGCTACACCTTC
NA | TRBJ2-6 | TRBV2 | few | CASMDHSAGANVLTF | TGTGCCAGCATGGACCATTCTGCTGGGGCCAACGTCCTGACTTTC
TRBD2 | TRBJ2-7 | TRBV20-1 | many | CSARRVSGGLDYEQYF | TGCAGTGCTAGACGGGTCAGCGGGGGGCTTGACTACGAGCAGTACTTC
NA | TRBJ2-5 | TRBV6-2/TRBV6-3 | NA | CASSYGERGETQYF | TGTGCCAGCAGTTACGGCGAACGGGGTGAGACCCAGTACTTC
NA | TRBJ2-5 | TRBV28 | NA | CASSLSARAETQYF | TGTGCCAGCAGTTTATCTGCCAGGGCGGAGACCCAGTACTTC
TRBD1 | TRBJ1-1 | TRBV4-2 | many | CASSQVGEGGLMNTEAFF | TGTGCCAGCAGCCAAGTTGGGGAAGGGGGCCTCATGAACACTGAAGCTTTCTTT
TRBD1 | TRBJ2-1 | TRBV7-9 | NA | CASSQRQGSYNEQFF | TGTGCCAGCAGCCAAAGACAGGGGTCCTACAATGAGCAGTTCTTC
NA | TRBJ2-5 | TRBV6-2/TRBV6-3 | few | CASSYSSVNQETQYF | TGTGCCAGCAGTTACTCCTCGGTAAACCAAGAGACCCAGTACTTC
NA | TRBJ2-1 | TRBV5-6 | NA | CASSLGPRTNEQFF | TGTGCCAGCAGCTTGGGCCCGAGAACAAATGAGCAGTTCTTC
TRBD2 | TRBJ2-4 | TRBV6-1 | NA | CASHSGRALSKNIQYF | TGTGCCAGTCATAGCGGGAGGGCCCTCTCCAAAAACATTCAGTACTTC
TRBD2 | TRBJ2-1 | TRBV29-1 | NA | CSVDRAGGGDEQFF | TGCAGCGTTGATCGAGCGGGGGGCGGTGATGAGCAGTTCTTC
TRBD2 | TRBJ2-5 | TRBV3-1 | NA | CASSQTTSGARQETQYF | TGTGCCAGCAGCCAAACTACTAGCGGGGCCCGGCAAGAGACCCAGTACTTC
NA | TRBJ2-7 | TRBV6-1 | few | CASSDWPGRPYEQYF | TGTGCCAGCAGTGATTGGCCGGGCAGGCCCTACGAGCAGTACTTC
NA | TRBJ2-7 | TRBV6-2/TRBV6-3 | NA | CASSSPSASSYEQYF | TGTGCCAGCAGTTCACCTAGCGCCAGCTCCTACGAGCAGTACTTC
TRBD1 | TRBJ2-4 | TRBV7-2 | NA | CASSLAQVRSRGPAKNIQYF | TGTGCCAGCAGCTTAGCGCAGGTCCGTTCCAGGGGGCCTGCCAAAAACATTCAGTACTTC
NA | TRBJ1-5 | TRBV12-3/TRBV12-4 | few | CASSLQYQPQHF | TGTGCCAGCAGTTTACAGTACCAGCCCCAGCATTTT
NA | TRBJ2-1 | TRBV7-9 | NA | CASSFSGNEQFF | TGTGCCAGCAGCTTTAGCGGCAATGAGCAGTTCTTC
TRBD2 | TRBJ2-1 | TRBV25-1 | NA | CASSGTSGRAWSYNEQFF | TGTGCCAGCAGTGGGACTAGCGGGAGGGCCTGGTCCTACAATGAGCAGTTCTTC